One and the same sample provided the 27 T cell receptor beta chains below, sequenced in a study of T cells in Graves' hyperthyroidism and ophthalmopathy. TCR beta CDR3 region amplification was performed from RNA transcripts. An initial round of RT-PCR targeting the TCR CDR3 relied on the HTBI primer set. TCRdb re-called the multiplex PCR reads through MiXCR, storing one row per CDR3 protein. The top ten hold less than 3.5% of the sample, which has roughly 640,000 distinct CDR3 sequences, approximately 16% seen once. Sequencing input: blood. Source of these receptors: a middle-aged woman with Graves' ophthalmopathy.

This clonotype appeared many times. The gene calls are TRBV11-2 and TRBJ2-2; D not certain. Trimming cost V 5 bases and J 4 bases, with 14 bases left between them. Germline-derived CDR1 and CDR2 are SGHAT and FQNNGV. This CDR3 spans 15 amino acids. For the CDR3, the DNA is TGTGCCAGCAGCCCCCGTTTTGGGCCCACCGGGGAGCTGTTTTTT. It is translated as CASSPRFGPTGELFF.

The chain combines TRBV7-2 with TRBJ2-5; D is possibly TRBD2 (7 bases). This CDR3 spans 14 amino acids. In germline, CDR1 is SGHTA, CDR2 FQGNSA. Trimming pared 5 bases from V and 5 bases from J, leaving 15 bases between. The CDR3 reads CASSTGTNVETQYF. In DNA, the CDR3 is TGTGCCAGCAGCACAGGGACTAACGTGGAGACCCAGTACTTC.

The V call is TRBV2, the J call TRBJ1-5; D perhaps matches TRBD1 (6 bases). CDR3 length: 15 amino acids. The ends were cut back, 8 bases at V and 0 bases at J, with 14 bases in the middle. Germline CDR1 reads SNHLY; CDR2 reads FYNNEI. The CDR3 sequence: CASHNTGYSNQPQHF. DNA for the CDR3: TGTGCCAGCCACAATACAGGGTATAGCAATCAGCCCCAGCATTTT. Combining the CDR3 with reference TRBV2 and TRBJ1-5 gives the whole variable domain EPEVTQTPSHQVTQMGQEVILRCVPISNHLYFYWYRQILGQKVEFLVSFYNNEISEKSEIFDDQFSVERPDGSNFTLKIRSTKLEDSAMYFCASHNTGYSNQPQHFGDGTRLSIL.

The table lists this clonotype with many counts. The genes are TRBV20-1 and TRBJ1-5; no clear D. Germline CDR1 DFQATT, CDR2 SNEGSKA (reference sequence). The V and J ends lost 6 bases and 6 bases respectively, with 15 bases between them. This CDR3 region has 13 residues. CDR3 residues: CSALSHGGQPQHF. In DNA, the CDR3 is TGCAGTGCCCTAAGCCACGGAGGTCAGCCCCAGCATTTT.

The sample holds many counts of this clonotype. The V call is TRBV6-1, the J call TRBJ2-5; 9 bases fit TRBD2. The germline V gene has CDR1 MNHNS and CDR2 SASEGT. The ends lost 2 bases at V and 8 bases at J; junction bases unmatched: 15. CDR3 length: 17 amino acids. The CDR3 sequence is CASSEWGGSGSSFTQYF. The DNA for the CDR3 is TGTGCCAGCAGTGAATGGGGTGGTAGCGGGAGCTCGTTTACCCAGTACTTC.

This clonotype came up many times. J is TRBJ2-1 and V is TRBV5-1; tentatively, D is TRBD2 (6 bases). Germline V gives CDR1 SGHRS, CDR2 YFSETQ. The CDR3 contains 15 residues. Trimming took 2 bases from V and 0 from J, leaving 9 bases between them. CDR3 sequence (DNA): TGCGCCAGCAGCTTTTCGGAGGGCTCCTACAATGAGCAGTTCTTC. Protein sequence: CASSFSEGSYNEQFF.

On this clonotype: A clone one base away is much larger, so this may be a read error. The chain combines TRBV5-1 with TRBJ2-7; D ambiguous. The CDR3 contains 13 residues. Germline V gene lookup returns CDR1 SGHRS and CDR2 YFSETQ. The CDR3 bases are TGCGCCAGCAGCCCTGCTAGGAACTACGATCAGTACTTC. Translation: CASSPARNYDQYF.

This clonotype was found a few times. The chain recombines TRBV20-1 with TRBJ2-5; 7 nucleotides match TRBD1. The ends lost 4 bases at V and 1 base at J; junction bases unmatched: 9. This CDR3 comprises 15 residues. Germline V lookup: CDR1 DFQATT, CDR2 SNEGSKA (reference sequence). The chain's CDR3 is CSANIYRGSQETQYF. CDR3 in DNA: TGCAGTGCTAATATATACAGGGGATCCCAAGAGACCCAGTACTTC.

This rearrangement joins TRBV27 to TRBJ1-6; D possibly corresponds to TRBD1 (5 bases). The germline V gene encodes CDR1 MNHEY and CDR2 SMNVEV (reference sequence). Trimming stripped 4 bases from V and 13 bases from J, with 14 bases between. The CDR3 length is 13 residues. Here the CDR3 DNA reads TGTGCCAGCAGTTATCAGGGCAACGGGCCCCTCCACTTT. Protein: CASSYQGNGPLHF.

The V gene is TRBV19, the J gene TRBJ1-5; 10 bases are a match to TRBD1. This CDR3 comprises 15 residues. Germline V CDR1 and CDR2: LNHDA, SQIVND (reference sequence). V lost 6 bases and J lost 9; bases outside the gene matches: 11. The CDR3 is CASSTGQGTAGPQHF. In nucleotides, the CDR3 is TGTGCCAGTAGCACGGGACAGGGGACCGCGGGGCCCCAGCATTTT.

V and J are TRBV13 and TRBJ1-1, with 9 bases that match TRBD1. This CDR3 is 16 amino acids long. The germline CDR1 and CDR2 sequences are PRHDT and FYEKMQ (reference sequence). Trimming cost V 1 base and J 3 bases; bases outside gene matches: 6. The CDR3 DNA reads TGTGCCAGCAGCTTAGATCTGGGACAGGGCGACACTGAAGCTTTCTTT. It specifies CASSLDLGQGDTEAFF.

V and J are TRBV7-3 and TRBJ2-5, with TRBD2 matching over 8 bases. Germline assignment: CDR1 SGHTA and CDR2 FQGTGA. Trimming cost V 5 bases and J 4 bases; bases outside gene matches: 12. The CDR3 consists of 16 residues. CDR3 sequence reads: CASSQGAGGGAETQYF. CDR3 sequence (DNA): TGTGCCAGCAGCCAAGGGGCGGGAGGAGGGGCAGAGACCCAGTACTTC.

In its sample, this clonotype was seen many times. The V call is TRBV7-2, the J call TRBJ1-2; the D gene is possibly TRBD1 (6 bases). The CDR3 length is 13 residues. Trimming stripped 3 bases from V and 6 bases from J, with 11 bases between. The germline V gene has CDR1 SGHTA and CDR2 FQGNSA. The CDR3 loop reads CASSFYRDNGYTF. The DNA of the CDR3 is TGTGCCAGCAGCTTTTACCGGGACAATGGCTACACCTTC.

The rearrangement links TRBV12-3 or TRBV12-4 to TRBJ2-1; D could derive from TRBD1 or TRBD2 (5 bases each). The germline V and J ends were trimmed by 5 bases and 7 bases, with 9 bases remaining between them. The CDR3 has 12 residues. CDR3 region: CASSGGRNEQFF. The CDR3 DNA reads TGTGCCAGCAGTGGGGGAAGAAATGAGCAGTTCTTC.

This clonotype came up many times. The chain is built from TRBV7-9 and TRBJ2-1; possible D gene TRBD2, 6 bases. Germline CDR1 is SEHNR and CDR2 is FQNEAQ (reference sequence). Trimming cost V 1 base and J 6 bases, with 13 bases left between them. This CDR3 region has 15 residues. The CDR3 reads CASSLGGGGSNEQFF. CDR3 bases: TGTGCCAGCAGCTTAGGCGGTGGGGGGAGCAATGAGCAGTTCTTC.

This clonotype was seen a handful of times. In nucleotides, the CDR3 is TGTGCCAGCAGTCCGGGACAGGGGAGGAGAGCTTTCTTT. This gives the protein CASSPGQGRRAFF. V gene TRBV27 combines with J gene TRBJ1-1; TRBD1 aligns across 10 bases. Germline V gene sequence: CDR1 MNHEY, CDR2 SMNVEV (reference sequence). After removal of 5 bases from V and 10 bases from J, the junction contained 7 bases not matched to a gene. The CDR3 has 13 residues.

The rearrangement joins TRBV27 to TRBJ2-7; TRBD1 is a possible D gene (6 bases). This CDR3 has 15 residues. CDR1 is MNHEY, CDR2 SMNVEV, per germline (reference sequence). Trimming removed 5 bases at V and 0 bases at J, with 14 bases between. Here the CDR3 DNA reads TGTGCCAGCAGTCCTACAGGGACCTACTCCTACGAGCAGTACTTC. It yields the protein CASSPTGTYSYEQYF.

In its sample, this clonotype was seen a few times. As DNA, the CDR3 is TGTGCCAGCAGCCAAGGGACAGGTTCTGGGGAGACCCAGTACTTC. It encodes CASSQGTGSGETQYF. J is TRBJ2-5 and V is TRBV3-1, with 7 bases aligning to TRBD1. CDR1 is LGHDT, CDR2 YNNKEL, per germline (reference sequence). CDR3 size: 15 residues. The junction had 7 bases not matched to a gene; V was cut back by 1 base and J by 5 bases.

In this sample, this clonotype turned up many times. This chain connects TRBV27 to TRBJ2-7; D unclear. The V gene lost 6 bases and the J gene lost 2 bases, with 11 bases spanning the gap. The length of the CDR3 is 13 residues. Germline values: CDR1 MNHEY, CDR2 SMNVEV (reference sequence). Here the CDR3 reads CASSMRQAYEQYF. For the CDR3, the DNA is TGTGCCAGCAGCATGAGACAAGCCTACGAGCAGTACTTC.

This clonotype was picked up many times. The chain combines TRBV10-3 with TRBJ1-5; maybe TRBD1 (5 bases). The CDR3 is 13 amino acids. The V end was cut by 10 bases, the J end by 2 bases, with 12 bases between. Germline V gene lookup returns CDR1 ENHRY and CDR2 SYGVKD. CDR3 in DNA: TGTGCCAGTGGTGGGACCGGCAATCAGCCCCAGCATTTT. Translated: CASGGTGNQPQHF.

A remark on this clonotype: At one end the junction does not follow the germline gene, possibly because of a read error. The chain has TRBV5-1 and TRBJ1-6; the match to TRBD1 covers 7 bases. The CDR3 is 17 residues long. Germline-derived CDR1 and CDR2 are SGHRS and YFSETQ. This CDR3 reads CASSPRGATGNNSPLHF. The DNA for the CDR3 is TGTGCCAGCAGCCCTCGAGGCGCGACAGGGAATAATTCACCCCTCCACTTT.

This clonotype has only a few counts. V usage is TRBV19 and J usage is TRBJ2-1; either TRBD1 or TRBD2 may fit D (5 bases each). The CDR3 is 16 amino acids. Trimming pared 3 bases from V and 9 bases from J, leaving 21 bases between. Germline lookup yields CDR1 LNHDA and CDR2 SQIVND (reference sequence). The DNA of the CDR3 is TGTGCCAGTAGTATTACCCGGGACCTAGGGTTTGGTGAGCAGTTCTTC. Protein: CASSITRDLGFGEQFF.

As regards this clonotype: With a much larger clone just one base away, this may be a read error. This rearrangement joins TRBV11-1 to TRBJ2-3; 8 bases agree with TRBD1. Germline-derived CDR1 and CDR2 are SGHAT and FQDESV (reference sequence). The CDR3 consists of 14 residues. CDR3 amino acids: CANSSDRGTDTQYF. As DNA, the CDR3 is TGTGCCAACAGCTCGGACAGGGGCACAGATACGCAGTATTTT. The variable domain in full, with the rest retrieved from reference TRBV11-1 and TRBJ2-3, is EAEVAQSPRYKITEKSQAVAFWCDPISGHATLYWYRQILGQGPELLVQFQDESVVDDSQLPKDRFSAERLKGVDSTLKIQPAELGDSAMYLCANSSDRGTDTQYFGPGTRLTVL.

The gene calls are TRBV20-1 and TRBJ2-7; D is unresolved. V was shortened by 3 bases and J by 4 bases, with 25 bases between the two germline ends. The CDR3 covers 17 residues. Germline CDR1 reads DFQATT; CDR2 reads SNEGSKA (reference sequence). CDR3 nucleotide sequence: TGCAGTGCTAGCCAGAAGGTGGGGTTTTTCACCATGTACGAGCAGTACTTC. This codes for CSASQKVGFFTMYEQYF.

The rearrangement links TRBV29-1 to TRBJ1-1; 7 bases line up with TRBD1. Looked up from germline, CDR1 is SQVTM and CDR2 is ANQGSEA. The CDR3 loop spans 12 amino acids. V was clipped by 6 bases and J by 11 bases; unmatched bases: 12. CDR3 in amino acids: CSVIGGRGSAFF. The CDR3 nucleotides are TGCAGCGTAATCGGTGGCAGGGGGTCTGCTTTCTTT.

The chain uses TRBV9 and TRBJ2-3, with D perhaps given as TRBD1 or TRBD2 (5 bases each). Trimming cost V 3 bases and J 0 bases, with 11 bases left between them. There are 15 residues in the CDR3. Germline V gives CDR1 SGDLS, CDR2 YYNGEE. CDR3: CASSGGAVSTDTQYF. The CDR3 DNA sequence: TGTGCCAGCAGCGGAGGGGCAGTTAGCACAGATACGCAGTATTTT.

This rearrangement joins TRBV7-3 to TRBJ2-2; the D is unclear. Germline loops: CDR1 SGHTA, CDR2 FQGTGA. The CDR3 is 13 amino acids. V lost 3 bases and J 7 bases, leaving 9 bases between the germline ends. CDR3 coding DNA: TGTGCCAGCAGCTTCTACGGTGACGGGGAGCTGTTTTTT. It specifies CASSFYGDGELFF.